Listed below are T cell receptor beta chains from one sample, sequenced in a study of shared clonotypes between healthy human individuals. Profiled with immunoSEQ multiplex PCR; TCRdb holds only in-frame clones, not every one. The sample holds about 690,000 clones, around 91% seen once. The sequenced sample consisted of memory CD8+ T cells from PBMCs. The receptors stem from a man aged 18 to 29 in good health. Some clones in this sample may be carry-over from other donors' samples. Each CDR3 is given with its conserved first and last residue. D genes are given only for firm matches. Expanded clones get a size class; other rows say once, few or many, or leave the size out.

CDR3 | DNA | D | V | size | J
CASSTGTSGGLEQYF | TGTGCCAGCAGCACCGGGACTAGCGGGGGTCTGGAGCAGTACTTC | TRBD2 | TRBV11-1 | . | TRBJ2-7
CASSSAGQGGDGANVLTF | TGTGCCAGCAGCTCTGCGGGCCAAGGGGGGGATGGGGCCAACGTCCTGACTTTC | . | TRBV7-9 | . | TRBJ2-6
CASSGDRSSTDTQYF | TGTGCCAGCAGCGGCGACAGATCTAGCACAGATACGCAGTATTTT | . | TRBV9 | . | TRBJ2-3
CASSRGLRDTQYF | TGCGCCAGCAGCCGGGGGCTTCGAGATACGCAGTATTTT | . | TRBV4-3 | . | TRBJ2-3
CASSLAFRTDVNTGELFF | TGTGCCAGCAGCTTAGCGTTTAGAACAGACGTGAACACCGGGGAGCTGTTTTTT | . | TRBV7-9 | . | TRBJ2-2
CASSLGEGIEQFF | TGTGCCAGCAGTTTGGGAGAGGGGATTGAGCAGTTCTTC | . | TRBV28 | . | TRBJ2-1
CASNLGQGNYNEQFF | TGTGCCAGCAACTTGGGACAGGGAAACTACAATGAGCAGTTCTTC | TRBD1 | TRBV7-9 | . | TRBJ2-1
CASSLWRSAGETQYF | TGTGCCAGCAGCTTATGGAGGTCAGCAGGAGAGACCCAGTACTTC | . | TRBV7-8 | . | TRBJ2-5
CASSVSGTGETQYF | TGTGCCAGCAGCGTTAGCGGGACGGGGGAGACCCAGTACTTC | TRBD2 | TRBV9 | . | TRBJ2-5
CASSLARHGELFF | TGTGCCAGCAGTTTAGCAAGGCACGGGGAGCTGTTTTTT | . | TRBV28 | . | TRBJ2-2
CASSSKLTAGDTF | TGTGCCAGCAGCTCGAAGCTGACAGCGGGGGACACCTTC | . | TRBV28 | . | TRBJ1-2
CASSHPGTYNEQFF | TGCGCCAGCAGCCACCCGGGGACCTACAATGAGCAGTTCTTC | . | TRBV4-1 | . | TRBJ2-1
CATRVAGGGEQFF | TGTGCCACCCGGGTAGCGGGAGGGGGTGAGCAGTTCTTC | TRBD2 | TRBV6-5 | . | TRBJ2-1
CASSLGTVNTEAFF | TGTGCCAGCAGCTTAGGGACAGTGAACACTGAAGCTTTCTTT | . | TRBV7-6 | few | TRBJ1-1
CASSSDRVYEQYF | TGTGCCAGCAGCTCGGACAGGGTCTACGAGCAGTACTTC | TRBD1 | TRBV7-8 | . | TRBJ2-7
CASSQEVLVSLRVDEQFF | TGCGCCAGCAGCCAAGAAGTGCTGGTTAGCTTGCGGGTCGATGAGCAGTTCTTC | . | TRBV4-1 | . | TRBJ2-1
CASSLIGGSGDTQYF | TGTGCCAGCAGCTTAATAGGGGGGAGCGGAGATACGCAGTATTTT | . | TRBV7-3 | . | TRBJ2-3
CAISDPWTVNTGELFF | TGTGCCATCAGTGACCCATGGACCGTGAACACCGGGGAGCTGTTTTTT | . | TRBV10-3 | . | TRBJ2-2
CASSLGLGWEQYF | TGTGCCAGCAGTTTAGGACTGGGGTGGGAGCAGTACTTC | . | TRBV27 | . | TRBJ2-7
CASSQVRGRAKTGELFF | TGCGCCAGCAGCCAAGTTCGGGGAAGGGCAAAGACCGGGGAGCTGTTTTTT | . | TRBV4-3 | . | TRBJ2-2
CSVVTTGVYEQYF | TGCAGCGTTGTGACCACGGGGGTATACGAGCAGTACTTC | . | TRBV29-1 | . | TRBJ2-7
CASSLDSLAGTSYEQYF | TGTGCCAGCAGCTTAGATTCTTTAGCGGGGACCTCCTACGAGCAGTACTTC | TRBD2 | TRBV7-9 | . | TRBJ2-7
CASSFGHEQYF | TGTGCCAGCAGCTTCGGCCACGAGCAGTACTTC | . | TRBV11-2 | . | TRBJ2-7
CASSRHWAEKLFF | TGTGCCAGCAGTCGTCATTGGGCTGAAAAACTGTTTTTT | . | TRBV27 | . | TRBJ1-4
CASSVGLAADTQYF | TGTGCCAGCAGCGTAGGACTAGCGGCAGATACGCAGTATTTT | TRBD2 | TRBV9 | . | TRBJ2-3
CASSYSPGTFGGYTF | TGTGCCAGCAGTTACTCCCCCGGGACCTTCGGTGGCTACACCTTC | . | TRBV6-5 | . | TRBJ1-2
CASRWVGGSYEQYF | TGTGCCAGCAGGTGGGTCGGGGGCAGCTACGAGCAGTACTTC | . | TRBV28 | . | TRBJ2-7
CASSVVPGTTDTQYF | TGTGCCAGCAGCGTAGTGCCCGGGACCACAGATACGCAGTATTTT | . | TRBV9 | . | TRBJ2-3
CASSPPVGTANTEAFF | TGTGCCAGCTCACCACCGGTCGGGACGGCGAACACTGAAGCTTTCTTT | . | TRBV18 | once | TRBJ1-1
CASSPSSGYEQYF | TGCGCCAGCAGTCCAAGTTCAGGGTATGAGCAGTACTTC | . | TRBV4-3 | . | TRBJ2-7
CASSAGDSSSGNTIYF | TGTGCCAGCAGCGCTGGGGACAGCTCCTCTGGAAACACCATATATTTT | TRBD1 | TRBV9 | . | TRBJ1-3
CASSSDSQGAGAFF | TGTGCCAGCAGTTCCGACTCGCAGGGGGCGGGAGCTTTCTTT | TRBD1 | TRBV27 | . | TRBJ1-1
CASSSGAYEQYF | TGTGCCAGCAGCTCAGGTGCCTACGAGCAGTACTTC | . | TRBV7-8 | . | TRBJ2-7
CASSLPEGEFF | TGTGCCAGCAGCTTACCCGAGGGTGAGTTCTTC | . | TRBV6-1 | . | TRBJ2-1
CASSSGQFTHEQYF | TGTGCCAGCAGCTCCGGACAGTTTACCCACGAGCAGTACTTC | . | TRBV7-9 | . | TRBJ2-7
CASSGTGKLAAYTDTQYF | TGTGCCAGCAGCGGCACTGGGAAACTAGCGGCGTACACAGATACGCAGTATTTT | TRBD2 | TRBV9 | . | TRBJ2-3
CASSQDRGLETQYF | TGCGCCAGCAGCCAAGATAGAGGGTTAGAGACCCAGTACTTC | . | TRBV4-3 | . | TRBJ2-5
CASSYNEQFF | TGTGCCAGCTCCTACAATGAGCAGTTCTTC | . | TRBV7-9 | . | TRBJ2-1
CSVGRGAETDTQYF | TGCAGCGTTGGGCGGGGGGCGGAGACAGATACGCAGTATTTT | TRBD2 | TRBV29-1 | . | TRBJ2-3
CASSSGAWETQYF | TGTGCCAGCAGTTCGGGGGCCTGGGAGACCCAGTACTTC | . | TRBV2 | . | TRBJ2-5
CASSLTAKRVAFF | TGTGCCAGCAGCCTTACTGCGAAGCGAGTGGCTTTCTTT | . | TRBV7-2 | . | TRBJ1-1
CASSLSLTGTDTQYF | TGTGCCAGCAGTTTAAGCTTAACGGGCACAGATACGCAGTATTTT | . | TRBV28 | . | TRBJ2-3